What follows is one TCR beta chain and its context. Its antigen is not identified. V shed 4 bases and J 1 base; nucleotides not matched to a gene: 6. This CDR3 is 15 amino acids long. CDR1 is PRHDT and CDR2 is FYEKMQ in the germline V gene (reference sequence). Using 200 ng DNA, around 30,000 T cell genomes, the sorted-subset replicate PCRs were run. The data were produced by immunoSEQ multiplex PCR, yet TCRdb's version contains in-frame clones alone and is incomplete. The data show some 320,000 clones, roughly 87% seen once. The data stem from a study of shared clonotypes between healthy human individuals. Findings and caveats of the study: The donor pool, a small one, limited the genetic and exposure-history diversity represented. Measured sharing among donors was expected to vary with sequencing depth.

Sequencing was done on a sample of memory CD8+ T cells sorted from blood. The subset here: CD45RO+ cells pooled with CCR7-negative TemRA cells. V usage is TRBV13 and J usage is TRBJ1-2, with 7 bases lining up with TRBD1. This receptor was identified in a man between 18 and 35 years old in good health. The CDR3 coding sequence is TGTGCCAGCAGCTCCGGACAGGAAGGTAACTATGGCTACACCTTC. Amino acids: CASSSGQEGNYGYTF. Full variable domain (outside the CDR3, taken from reference TRBV13 and TRBJ1-2): AAGVIQSPRHLIKEKRETATLKCYPIPRHDTVYWYQQGPGQDPQFLISFYEKMQSDKGSIPDRFSAQQFSDYHSELNMSSLELGDSALYFCASSSGQEGNYGYTFGSGTRLTVV.